The TCR beta chain described here comes from a study of blood T cell repertoires in COVID-19. Trimming cost V 5 bases and J 4 bases, with 18 bases left between them. CDR1 SEHNR and CDR2 FQNEAQ come from the germline V gene (reference sequence). This CDR3 has 16 residues. TCRdb keeps only in-frame clones here, not all; method: immunoSEQ multiplex PCR. The sample records about 500,000 clones, about 90% being singletons. The clonotype comes from a woman between 18 and 29 years old who had recovered from COVID-19. This chain uses TRBV7-9 with TRBJ1-3; weak D call: TRBD1 (6 bases). The specimen was PBMCs or T cells enriched from blood (not recorded which). CDR3 residues: CASSPRQEASGNTIYF. The CDR3 DNA follows: TGTGCCAGCAGCCCACGACAGGAGGCGAGCGGAAACACCATATATTTT.